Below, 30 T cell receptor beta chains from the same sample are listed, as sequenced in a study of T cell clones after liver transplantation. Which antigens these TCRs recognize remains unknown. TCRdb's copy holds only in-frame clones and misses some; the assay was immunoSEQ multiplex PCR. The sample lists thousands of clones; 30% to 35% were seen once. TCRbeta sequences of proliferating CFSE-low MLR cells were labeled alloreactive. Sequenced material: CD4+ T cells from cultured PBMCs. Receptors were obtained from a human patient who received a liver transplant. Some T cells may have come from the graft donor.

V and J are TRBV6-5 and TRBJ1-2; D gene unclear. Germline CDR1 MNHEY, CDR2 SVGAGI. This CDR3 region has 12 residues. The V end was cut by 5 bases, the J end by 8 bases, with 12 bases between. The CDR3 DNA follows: TGTGCCAGCAGTGACCCTACCGTGGGCTACACCTTC. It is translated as CASSDPTVGYTF.

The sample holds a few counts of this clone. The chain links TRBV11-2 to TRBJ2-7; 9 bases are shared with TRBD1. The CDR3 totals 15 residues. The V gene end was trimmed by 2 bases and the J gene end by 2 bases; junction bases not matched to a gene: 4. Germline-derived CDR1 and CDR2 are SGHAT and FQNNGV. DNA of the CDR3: TGTGCCAGCAGCTTAACCGGGACAGGGCCCTACGAGCAGTACTTC. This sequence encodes CASSLTGTGPYEQYF.

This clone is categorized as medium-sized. The CDR3 region has the DNA TGTGCCAGCAGCTTCTCCTACAATGAGCAGTTCTTC. This sequence encodes CASSFSYNEQFF. This chain uses TRBV7-9 with TRBJ2-1; D call uncertain. This CDR3 region has 12 residues. Trimming took off 3 bases at V and 0 bases at J, with 0 bases between the two ends. Germline V gene data show CDR1 as SEHNR and CDR2 as FQNEAQ (reference sequence).

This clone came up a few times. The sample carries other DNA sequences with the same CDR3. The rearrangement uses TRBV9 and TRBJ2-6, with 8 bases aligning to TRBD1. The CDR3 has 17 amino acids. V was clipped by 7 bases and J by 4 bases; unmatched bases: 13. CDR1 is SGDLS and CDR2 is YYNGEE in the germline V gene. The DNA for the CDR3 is TGTGCCAGCCGCAAAGCCAGGGGGCGCTCGGGGGCCAACGTCCTGACTTTC. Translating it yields CASRKARGRSGANVLTF.

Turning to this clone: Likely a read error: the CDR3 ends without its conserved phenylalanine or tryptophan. The CDR3 spells CASGRDRINTGGLFL. CDR3 nucleotide sequence: TGTGCCAGCGGAAGGGACAGAATAAACACCGGGGGGCTGTTTCTT. The chain recombines TRBV5-6 with TRBJ2-2; D might be TRBD1 (7 bases). The CDR3 totals 15 residues. Germline lookup yields CDR1 SGHDT and CDR2 YYEEEE.

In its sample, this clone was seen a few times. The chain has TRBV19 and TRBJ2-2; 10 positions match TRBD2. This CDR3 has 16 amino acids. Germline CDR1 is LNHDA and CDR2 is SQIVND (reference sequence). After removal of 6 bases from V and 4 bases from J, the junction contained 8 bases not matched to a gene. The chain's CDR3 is CASRQKREGRTGELFF. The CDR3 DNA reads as TGTGCCAGTAGACAAAAGCGGGAGGGCCGCACCGGGGAGCTGTTTTTT.

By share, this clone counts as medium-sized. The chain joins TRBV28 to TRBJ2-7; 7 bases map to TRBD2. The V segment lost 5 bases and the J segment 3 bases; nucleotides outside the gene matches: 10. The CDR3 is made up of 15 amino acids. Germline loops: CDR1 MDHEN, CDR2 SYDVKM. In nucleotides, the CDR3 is TGTGCCAGCAGTCTGCTGTGGGGGGGAAACTACGAGCAGTACTTC. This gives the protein CASSLLWGGNYEQYF.

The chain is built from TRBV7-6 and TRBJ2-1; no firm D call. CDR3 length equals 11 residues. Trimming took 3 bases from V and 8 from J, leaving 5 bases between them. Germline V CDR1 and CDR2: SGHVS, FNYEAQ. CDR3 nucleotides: TGTGCCAGCAGCTTCCGCGATGAGCAGTTCTTC. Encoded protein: CASSFRDEQFF.

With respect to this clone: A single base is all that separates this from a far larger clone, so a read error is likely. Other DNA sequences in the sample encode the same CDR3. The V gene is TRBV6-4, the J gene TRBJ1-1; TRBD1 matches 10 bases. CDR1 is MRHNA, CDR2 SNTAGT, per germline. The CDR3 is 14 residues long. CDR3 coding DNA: TGTGCCAGCAGTGTGACAGGGGGCGCGACTGAAGCGTTCTTT. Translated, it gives CASSVTGGATEAFF.

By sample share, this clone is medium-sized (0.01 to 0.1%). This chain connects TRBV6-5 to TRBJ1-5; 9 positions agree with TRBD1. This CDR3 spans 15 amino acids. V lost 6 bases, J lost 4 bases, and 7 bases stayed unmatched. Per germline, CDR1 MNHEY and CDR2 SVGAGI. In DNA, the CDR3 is TGTGCCAGCAGCCAGACAGGGACAGGGAATCAGCCCCAGCATTTT. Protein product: CASSQTGTGNQPQHF.

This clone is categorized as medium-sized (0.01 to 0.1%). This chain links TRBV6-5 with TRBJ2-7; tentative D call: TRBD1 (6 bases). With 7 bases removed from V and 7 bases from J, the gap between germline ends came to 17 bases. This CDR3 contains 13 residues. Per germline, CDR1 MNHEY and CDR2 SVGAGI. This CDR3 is CASTTPGTTEQYF. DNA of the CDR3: TGTGCCAGCACTACCCCAGGGACAACTGAGCAGTACTTC.

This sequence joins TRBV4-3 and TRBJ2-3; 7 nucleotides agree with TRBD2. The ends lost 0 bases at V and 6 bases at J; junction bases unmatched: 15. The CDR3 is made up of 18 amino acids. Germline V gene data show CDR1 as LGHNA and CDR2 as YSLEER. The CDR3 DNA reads TGCGCCAGCAGCCAAGACGGGAGCGTCAGACTAGCAACGGATACGCAGTATTTT. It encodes CASSQDGSVRLATDTQYF.

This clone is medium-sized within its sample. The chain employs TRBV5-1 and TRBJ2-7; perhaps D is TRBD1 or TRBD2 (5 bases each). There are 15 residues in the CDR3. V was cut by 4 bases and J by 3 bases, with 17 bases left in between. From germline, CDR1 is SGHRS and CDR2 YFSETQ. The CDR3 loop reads CASSPQYPGGYEQYF. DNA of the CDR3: TGCGCCAGCAGCCCCCAATACCCTGGGGGCTACGAGCAGTACTTC.

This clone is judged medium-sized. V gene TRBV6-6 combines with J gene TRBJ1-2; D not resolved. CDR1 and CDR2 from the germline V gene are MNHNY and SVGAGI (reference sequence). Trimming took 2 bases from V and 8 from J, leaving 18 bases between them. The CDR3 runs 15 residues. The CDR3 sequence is CASSYPQVVGSGYTF. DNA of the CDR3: TGTGCCAGCAGTTACCCCCAGGTCGTAGGTTCAGGCTACACCTTC.

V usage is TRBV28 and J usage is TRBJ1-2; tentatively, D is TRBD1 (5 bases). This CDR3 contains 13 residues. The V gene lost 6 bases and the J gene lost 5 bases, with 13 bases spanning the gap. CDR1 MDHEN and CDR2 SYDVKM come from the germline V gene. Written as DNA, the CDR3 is TGTGCCAGCAGACGACAGTGGGGATATGGCTACACCTTC. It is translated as CASRRQWGYGYTF.

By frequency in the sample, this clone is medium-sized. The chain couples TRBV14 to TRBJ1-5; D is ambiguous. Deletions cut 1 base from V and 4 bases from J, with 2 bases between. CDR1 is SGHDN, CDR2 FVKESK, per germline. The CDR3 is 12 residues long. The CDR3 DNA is TGTGCCAGCAGCCAAGGGAATCAGCCCCAGCATTTT. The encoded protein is CASSQGNQPQHF.

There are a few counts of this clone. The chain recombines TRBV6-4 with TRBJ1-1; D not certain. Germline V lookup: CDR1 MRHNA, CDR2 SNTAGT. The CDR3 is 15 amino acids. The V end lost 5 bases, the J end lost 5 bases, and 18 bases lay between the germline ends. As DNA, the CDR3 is TGTGCCAGCAGTTCGCCGATATCCGGGCGGACTGAAGCTTTCTTT. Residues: CASSSPISGRTEAFF.

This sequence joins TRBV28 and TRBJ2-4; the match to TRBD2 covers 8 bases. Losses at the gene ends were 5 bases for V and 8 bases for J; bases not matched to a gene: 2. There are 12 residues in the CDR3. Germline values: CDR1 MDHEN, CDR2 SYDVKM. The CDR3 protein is CASSPGRDIQYF. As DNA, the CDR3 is TGTGCCAGCAGTCCCGGGAGGGACATTCAGTACTTC.

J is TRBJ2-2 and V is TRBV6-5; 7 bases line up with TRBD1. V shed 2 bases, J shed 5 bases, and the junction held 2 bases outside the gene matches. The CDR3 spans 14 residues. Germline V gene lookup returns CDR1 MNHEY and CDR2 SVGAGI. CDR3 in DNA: TGTGCCAGCAGTTACGGGGGACAGACCGGGGAGCTGTTTTTT. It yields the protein CASSYGGQTGELFF.

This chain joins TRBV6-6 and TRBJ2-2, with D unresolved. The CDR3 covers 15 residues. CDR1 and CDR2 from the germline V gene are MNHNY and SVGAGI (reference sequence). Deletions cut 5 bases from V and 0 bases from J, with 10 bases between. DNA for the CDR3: TGTGCCAGCAGTCGACAAACTACGAACACCGGGGAGCTGTTTTTT. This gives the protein CASSRQTTNTGELFF.

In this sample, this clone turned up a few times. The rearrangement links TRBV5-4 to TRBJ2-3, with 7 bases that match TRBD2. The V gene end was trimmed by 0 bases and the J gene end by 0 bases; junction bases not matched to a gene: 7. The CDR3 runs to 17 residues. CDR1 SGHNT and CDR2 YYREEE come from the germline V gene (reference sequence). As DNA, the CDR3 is TGTGCCAGCAGCTTGGTGCGAGCGGGGATTAGCACAGATACGCAGTATTTT. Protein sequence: CASSLVRAGISTDTQYF.

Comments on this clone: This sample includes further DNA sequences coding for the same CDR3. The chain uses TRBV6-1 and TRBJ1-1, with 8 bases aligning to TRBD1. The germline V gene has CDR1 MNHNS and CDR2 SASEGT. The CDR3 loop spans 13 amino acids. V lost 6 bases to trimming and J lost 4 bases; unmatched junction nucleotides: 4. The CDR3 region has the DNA TGTGCCAGCAGGGACAGGGCGGCCACTGAAGCTTTCTTT. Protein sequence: CASRDRAATEAFF.

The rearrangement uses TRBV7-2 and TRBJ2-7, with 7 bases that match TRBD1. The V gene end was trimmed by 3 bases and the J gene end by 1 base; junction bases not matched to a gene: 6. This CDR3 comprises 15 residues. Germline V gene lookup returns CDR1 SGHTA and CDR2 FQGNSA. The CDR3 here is CASSLAGTVSYEQYF. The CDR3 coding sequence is TGTGCCAGCAGCTTGGCCGGGACAGTATCCTACGAGCAGTACTTC. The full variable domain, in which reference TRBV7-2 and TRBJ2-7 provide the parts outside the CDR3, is GAGVSQSPSNKVTEKGKDVELRCDPISGHTALYWYRQSLGQGLEFLIYFQGNSAPDKSGLPSDRFSAERTGGSVSTLTIQRTQQEDSAVYLCASSLAGTVSYEQYFGPGTRLTVT.

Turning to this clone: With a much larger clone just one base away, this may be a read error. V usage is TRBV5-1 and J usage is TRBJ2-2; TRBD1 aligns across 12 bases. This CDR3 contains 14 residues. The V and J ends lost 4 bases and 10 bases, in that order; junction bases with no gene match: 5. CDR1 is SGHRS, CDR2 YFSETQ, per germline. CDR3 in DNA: TGCGCCAGCAGCACGGGACAGGGGGCCGAGGAGCTGTTTTTT. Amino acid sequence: CASSTGQGAEELFF.

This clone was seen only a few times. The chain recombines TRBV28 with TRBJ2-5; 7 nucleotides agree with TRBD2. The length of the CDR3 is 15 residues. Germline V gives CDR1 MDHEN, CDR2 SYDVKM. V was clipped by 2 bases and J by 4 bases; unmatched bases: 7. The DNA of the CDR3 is TGTGCCAGCAGTTTAGCCCCGGGAGGTCCAGAGACCCAGTACTTC. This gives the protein CASSLAPGGPETQYF.

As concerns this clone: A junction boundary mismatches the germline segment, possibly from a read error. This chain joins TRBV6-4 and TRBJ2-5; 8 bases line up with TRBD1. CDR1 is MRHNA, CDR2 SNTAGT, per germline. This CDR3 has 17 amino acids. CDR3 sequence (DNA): TGTGCCAGCAGTTACTCACCGGCGACAGGGGCCCAAGAGACCCAGTACTTC. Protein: CASSYSPATGAQETQYF.

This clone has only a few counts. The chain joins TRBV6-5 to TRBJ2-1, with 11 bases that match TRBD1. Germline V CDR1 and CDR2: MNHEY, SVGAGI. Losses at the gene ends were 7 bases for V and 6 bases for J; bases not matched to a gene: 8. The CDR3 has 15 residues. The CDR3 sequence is CASNLGGTGGNEQFF. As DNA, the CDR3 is TGTGCCAGCAATCTCGGCGGGACAGGGGGCAATGAGCAGTTCTTC.

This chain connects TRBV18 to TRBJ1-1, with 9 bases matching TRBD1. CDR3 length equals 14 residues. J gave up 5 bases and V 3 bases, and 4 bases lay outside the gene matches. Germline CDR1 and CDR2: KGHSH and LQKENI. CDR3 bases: TGTGCCAGCTCACCGCCCGGGACAGGGACTGAAGCTTTCTTT. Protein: CASSPPGTGTEAFF. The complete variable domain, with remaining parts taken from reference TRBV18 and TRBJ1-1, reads NAGVMQNPRHLVRRRGQEARLRCSPMKGHSHVYWYRQLPEEGLKFMVYLQKENIIDESGMPKERFSAEFPKEGPSILRIQQVVRGDSAAYFCASSPPGTGTEAFFGQGTRLTVV.

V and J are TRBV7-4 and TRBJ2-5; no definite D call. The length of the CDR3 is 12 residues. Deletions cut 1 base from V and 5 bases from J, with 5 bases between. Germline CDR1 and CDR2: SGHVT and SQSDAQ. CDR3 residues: CASSLVSETQYF. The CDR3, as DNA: TGTGCCAGCAGCTTAGTTAGCGAGACCCAGTACTTC.

The CDR3 coding sequence is TGTGCCAGTAGTACCGGGGACGGGTTTGTTGATACGCAGTATTTT. Amino acids: CASSTGDGFVDTQYF. This rearrangement joins TRBV19 to TRBJ2-3; either TRBD1 or TRBD2 may supply D (5 bases each). V lost 4 bases and J 6 bases, leaving 17 bases between the germline ends. Per germline, CDR1 LNHDA and CDR2 SQIVND (reference sequence). The CDR3 runs 15 residues.